The TCR beta chain under discussion was sequenced for a study of blood T cell repertoires in COVID-19. Study in general: The origin of the acute and convalescent COVID-19 samples was the United States, Italy and Spain. The analysed material was cDNA or gDNA that came from T cells, B-cell-depleted T cells, or PBMCs.

The repertoire was sequenced with immunoSEQ multiplex PCR; TCRdb's copy has only in-frame clones and lacks some. Among fewer than 75,000 clones listed, 90% were seen once. This clonotype was sampled from a human donor in a cohort sampled during active COVID-19. Sequences were obtained from peripheral blood.

CDR3 residues: CASSQGLAGAPYNEQFF. CDR3 bases: TGTGCCAGCAGTCAAGGACTAGCGGGAGCCCCCTACAATGAGCAGTTCTTC. V and J are TRBV27 and TRBJ2-1; 13 bases align to TRBD2. V shed 5 bases and J 2 bases; nucleotides not matched to a gene: 6. The CDR3 sequence is 17 residues long. Germline V gene lookup returns CDR1 MNHEY and CDR2 SMNVEV (reference sequence).